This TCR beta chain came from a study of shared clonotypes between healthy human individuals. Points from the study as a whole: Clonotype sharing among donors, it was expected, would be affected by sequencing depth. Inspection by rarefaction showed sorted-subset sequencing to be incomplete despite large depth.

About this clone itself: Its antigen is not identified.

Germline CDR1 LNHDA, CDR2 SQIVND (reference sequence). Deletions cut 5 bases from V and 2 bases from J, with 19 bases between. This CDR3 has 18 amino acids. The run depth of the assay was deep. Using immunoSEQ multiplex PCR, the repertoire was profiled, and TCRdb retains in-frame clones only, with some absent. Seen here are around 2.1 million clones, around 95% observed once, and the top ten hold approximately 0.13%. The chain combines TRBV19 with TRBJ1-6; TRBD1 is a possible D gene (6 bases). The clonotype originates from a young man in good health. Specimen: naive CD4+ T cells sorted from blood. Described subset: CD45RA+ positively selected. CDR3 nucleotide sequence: TGTGCCAGTAGTGCAACTTTGAGTCAGGGGACCTATAATTCACCCCTCCACTTT. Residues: CASSATLSQGTYNSPLHF.